Listed here are 9 T cell receptor beta chains from one sample, sequenced in a study of T cell responses to AZD1222 COVID-19 vaccine. Clones were sequenced by immunoSEQ multiplex PCR, and TCRdb holds only the in-frame ones, with some missing. Of approximately 73,000 clones listed, 80% to 85% are singletons. Material: peripheral blood, obtained on day 0 of AZD1222 vaccination. These TCRs come from an adult in good health.

J is TRBJ1-2 and V is TRBV3-1 (or the pseudogene TRBV3-2); D gene uncertain. CDR1 is LGHDT, CDR2 YNNKEL, per germline (reference sequence). Trimming cost V 5 bases and J 6 bases, with 7 bases left between them. The CDR3 consists of 11 residues. The CDR3 spells CASSGIDGYTF. The CDR3 DNA is TGTGCCAGCAGCGGGATCGATGGCTACACCTTC.

The V call is TRBV18, the J call TRBJ2-1; tentative D call: TRBD1 (5 bases). CDR3 size: 15 residues. V was trimmed by 2 bases and J by 4 bases, leaving 12 bases between them. Germline V CDR1 and CDR2: KGHSH, LQKENI. The CDR3 loop reads CASSPAGNTYNEQFF. The CDR3 DNA follows: TGTGCCAGCTCACCAGCAGGGAATACGTACAATGAGCAGTTCTTC.

The rearrangement joins TRBV7-2 to TRBJ1-1, with 9 bases matching TRBD1. CDR1 is SGHTA, CDR2 FQGNSA, per germline. J lost 0 bases, V lost 5 bases, and 13 bases had no gene match. CDR3 length equals 18 residues. The CDR3 region is CASSRARQGVNMNTEAFF. The CDR3 DNA follows: TGTGCCAGCAGCCGGGCCAGACAGGGGGTAAACATGAACACTGAAGCTTTCTTT.

CDR3 region: CASSASSGNTIYF. The DNA for the CDR3 is TGTGCCAGCAGTGCTTCAAGTGGAAACACCATATATTTT. This chain links TRBV2 with TRBJ1-3; D is unclear. Trimming took off 4 bases at V and 3 bases at J, with 7 bases between the two ends. This CDR3 spans 13 amino acids. In germline, CDR1 is SNHLY, CDR2 FYNNEI.

The genes are TRBV24-1 and TRBJ2-5, with 14 nucleotides matching TRBD2. V trimming: 6 bases; J trimming: 5 bases; junction bases outside the gene matches: 10. The CDR3 spans 17 residues. Germline V lookup: CDR1 KGHDR, CDR2 SFDVKD. The CDR3 region is CATSPGTSGGDLETQYF. In nucleotides, the CDR3 is TGTGCCACCAGTCCCGGGACTAGCGGGGGCGATCTTGAGACCCAGTACTTC.

This rearrangement joins TRBV6-1 to TRBJ1-5; D is ambiguous. Germline V gene lookup returns CDR1 MNHNS and CDR2 SASEGT. Trimming took 2 bases from V and 10 from J, leaving 15 bases between them. CDR3 length equals 14 residues. This CDR3 is CASSESDPRHPQHF. The DNA for the CDR3 is TGTGCCAGCAGTGAATCGGACCCACGCCACCCCCAGCATTTT.

This clone has just a few counts. J is TRBJ1-2 and V is TRBV5-1; D ambiguous. Between the trimmed V and J ends, which lost 2 bases and 6 bases, there was a span of 14 bases. Per germline, CDR1 SGHRS and CDR2 YFSETQ. This CDR3 region has 14 residues. CDR3 bases: TGCGCCAGCAGCTTCACAGCTCGCCCAGATGGCTACACCTTC. Translation: CASSFTARPDGYTF.

The rearrangement uses TRBV21-1 and TRBJ1-5; the table's D call TRBD1 went unverified against the DNA. TRBV21-1 is a pseudogene segment. This CDR3 comprises 17 residues. As DNA, the CDR3 is TGTGCCAGCGGACGGGACACACGCCAGTATAGCAATCAGCCCCAGCATTTT. This gives the protein CASGRDTRQYSNQPQHF.

The V gene is TRBV3-1 (or the pseudogene TRBV3-2), the J gene TRBJ1-4; 7 positions match TRBD1. V was clipped by 1 base and J by 5 bases; unmatched bases: 4. Germline V gives CDR1 LGHDT, CDR2 YNNKEL (reference sequence). The CDR3 sequence is 15 residues long. The CDR3 nucleotides are TGTGCCAGCAGCCAAGTCGGGACAGTCAATGAAAAACTGTTTTTT. This translates into CASSQVGTVNEKLFF.